Listed below are T cell receptor beta chains from one sample, sequenced in a study of graft-versus-host responses after intestinal transplantation. Sequencing used immunoSEQ multiplex PCR; TCRdb keeps in-frame clones, though not all of them. The table includes about 85,000 clones, approximately 90% detected once. These receptors' antigens are unknown. This sample comprised unstimulated CD8+ T cells sorted from spleen or lymph node cells, obtained before transplant. Every receptor here comes from a human donor who was the organ donor for an intestinal transplant. Both conserved end residues are part of each CDR3. D genes are given only for firm matches. Rows give clone size only sometimes, using once, few, many, or a class for an expanded clone.

d_call,j_call,v_call,clone_size,cdr3_length,cdr3_nt,cdr3_aa
TRBD2,TRBJ2-2,TRBV7-2,-,16,TGTGCCAGCAGCTTTTCACTAGCGGGGAGGGTGGGGGAGCTGTTTTTT,CASSFSLAGRVGELFF
-,TRBJ2-1,TRBV10-2,-,12,TGCGCCAGCAGTGAGTACGACAATGAGCAGTTCTTC,CASSEYDNEQFF
-,TRBJ2-2,TRBV6-5,-,14,TGTGCCAGAGCTCTAGCCCAGAACACCGGGGAGCTGTTTTTT,CARALAQNTGELFF
-,TRBJ2-7,TRBV11-2,-,15,TGTGCCAGCAGCTTAGAACCGGGACATTCCTACGAGCAGTACTTC,CASSLEPGHSYEQYF
-,TRBJ1-5,TRBV27,-,13,TGTGCCAGCAGTTTATCGGGAAATCAGCCCCAGCATTTT,CASSLSGNQPQHF
-,TRBJ1-6,TRBV5-4,-,13,TGTGCCAGCAGCTTGGGGGGGGATTCACCCCTCCACTTT,CASSLGGDSPLHF
-,TRBJ2-1,TRBV11-3,-,14,TGTGCCAGCAGACGGAAAGGGACCGGGCATGAGCAGTTCTTC,CASRRKGTGHEQFF
-,TRBJ1-2,TRBV6-1,-,16,TGTGCCAGCAGTGAAGAGAACCGGGACAAAATCTATGGCTACACCTTC,CASSEENRDKIYGYTF
TRBD2,TRBJ2-1,TRBV10-3,-,17,TGTGCCACCACACCCCCGGGACTAGCGGGGGGAATGAATGAGCAGTTCTTC,CATTPPGLAGGMNEQFF
TRBD1,TRBJ1-1,TRBV2,once,15,TGTGCCAGCAAAGAAAGGACAGGAGTTACCGCTGAAGCTTTCTTT,CASKERTGVTAEAFF
-,TRBJ1-2,TRBV21-1,once,17,TGTGCCAGCAGCAACCGGGACAGGGCCCTCTCGGGCTATGGCTACACCTTC,CASSNRDRALSGYGYTF
-,TRBJ1-2,TRBV2,-,13,TGTGCCAGGGAATGGACAGACCGCTATGGCTACACCTTC,CAREWTDRYGYTF
-,TRBJ2-7,TRBV19,few,15,TGTGCCAGTAGTACCGGGGGGACAGGAGTCGACGAGCAGTACTTC,CASSTGGTGVDEQYF
TRBD1,TRBJ2-1,TRBV18,-,11,TGTGCCAGCTCACCTGGGACAGCTCAGTTCTTC,CASSPGTAQFF
TRBD1,TRBJ2-7,TRBV5-1,few,14,TGCGCCAGCAGCTTCCGGACAGGGGACCACGAGCAGTACTTC,CASSFRTGDHEQYF
-,TRBJ1-2,TRBV7-4,-,14,TGTGCCAGCAGCTTAGTTGGCAGCCTCTATGGCTACACCTTC,CASSLVGSLYGYTF
-,TRBJ1-1,TRBV11-2,medium-sized,11,TGTGCCAGCAGCTTAGGAGGGGAGGCTTTCTTT,CASSLGGEAFF
TRBD1,TRBJ2-7,TRBV11-1,-,13,TGTGCCAGCAGCCCTCACAGGGGGTACGAGCAGTACTTC,CASSPHRGYEQYF
-,TRBJ2-2,TRBV5-6,-,16,TGTGCCAGCAGCCTTTCCATCAGCGGGCACACCGGGGAGCTGTTTTTT,CASSLSISGHTGELFF
-,TRBJ1-2,TRBV13,-,14,TGTGCCAGCAGCTTAGGTCCAGGGTGGAACGGCTACACCTTC,CASSLGPGWNGYTF
TRBD2,TRBJ2-7,TRBV5-1,-,16,TGCGCCAGCAGCACCCCAGGAGCGGGAGGCTCCTACGAGCAGTACTTC,CASSTPGAGGSYEQYF
TRBD2,TRBJ2-1,TRBV5-4,-,20,TGTGCCAGCAGTTTTGGTTATGTTTCTGGGGCGGGAGGGTCCTACAATGAGCAGTTCTTC,CASSFGYVSGAGGSYNEQFF
TRBD2,TRBJ2-3,TRBV18,-,15,TGTGCCAGCTCACCTACCGGGGGGGCCGTAGATACGCAGTATTTT,CASSPTGGAVDTQYF
-,TRBJ2-5,TRBV5-1,-,19,TGCGCCAGCAGTCCCCGGTGGACAGGGGAAGCGGCGGGAGGAGAGACCCAGTACTTC,CASSPRWTGEAAGGETQYF
-,TRBJ2-7,TRBV6-5,-,13,TGTGCCAGCAGGCGACTAGATCCCTACGAGCAGTACTTC,CASRRLDPYEQYF
-,TRBJ1-1,TRBV19,few,10,TGTGCCAGTAGTGGATCTGAAGCTTTCTTT,CASSGSEAFF
-,TRBJ2-1,TRBV27,-,13,TGTGCCAGCAGTTTATCTGTTAGCTATGAGCAGTTCTTC,CASSLSVSYEQFF
-,TRBJ2-5,TRBV29-1,-,13,TGCAGCACCCGACCGGACAATGAAGAGACCCAGTACTTC,CSTRPDNEETQYF
-,TRBJ2-3,TRBV12-5,-,14,TGTGCTAGTGAGTACGAGACTTCCACAGATACGCAGTATTTT,CASEYETSTDTQYF
TRBD2,TRBJ2-3,TRBV5-6,-,15,TGTGCCAGCAGCGTATTACCAGCGGGAGGGGATACGCAGTATTTT,CASSVLPAGGDTQYF
-,TRBJ1-2,TRBV27,-,14,TGTGCCAGCAGTTTATCTTTTAACATCGATGGCTACACCTTC,CASSLSFNIDGYTF
-,TRBJ2-3,TRBV30,-,14,TGTGCCTGGTCGCCGGGATTTGGCACAGATACGCAGTATTTT,CAWSPGFGTDTQYF
TRBD2,TRBJ2-2,TRBV27,-,16,TGTGCCAGCAGTTCGGTTGGACTAGCGGACACCGGGGAGCTGTTTTTT,CASSSVGLADTGELFF
-,TRBJ2-1,TRBV5-4,-,13,TGTGCCAGCAGCGTGGGGAGAAGCAATGAGCAGTTCTTC,CASSVGRSNEQFF
-,TRBJ1-4,TRBV11-2,-,16,TGTGCCAGCAGCTCCCCTTTAACAGGGAACTATGAAAAACTGTTTTTT,CASSSPLTGNYEKLFF
-,TRBJ1-5,TRBV19,-,12,TGTGCCAGTAAGGCGGGGAATCAGCCCCAGCATTTT,CASKAGNQPQHF
-,TRBJ1-2,TRBV28,-,16,TGTGCCAGCAGTTGGGGAGACAGGCGGGGGCTTCATGGCTACACCTTC,CASSWGDRRGLHGYTF
-,TRBJ1-2,TRBV29-1,-,11,TGCAGCGCCCCTACACCGGGAGGCTACACCTTC,CSAPTPGGYTF
-,TRBJ2-6,TRBV19,-,14,TGTGCCAGTAGGGCCAGCTCTGGGGCCAACGTCCTGACTTTC,CASRASSGANVLTF
-,TRBJ1-5,TRBV4-1,-,14,TGCGCCAGCAGCCAGGAAAGTCTAAATCAGCCCCAGCATTTT,CASSQESLNQPQHF
TRBD1,TRBJ1-1,TRBV5-1,-,15,TGCGCCAGCAGCACTATAGGGGGCGTAAACACTGAAGCTTTCTTT,CASSTIGGVNTEAFF
-,TRBJ1-2,TRBV4-1,-,13,TGCGCCAGCAGCTCCAGGGAAGAGGATGGCTACACCTTC,CASSSREEDGYTF
TRBD1,TRBJ1-4,TRBV5-8,-,16,TGTGCCAGCAGCTTGCCGACCGGGACAGGGGACGAAAAACTGTTTTTT,CASSLPTGTGDEKLFF
-,TRBJ1-1,TRBV27,-,14,TGTGCCAGCAGTTTAGCGGGAGGGCACACTGAAGCTTTCTTT,CASSLAGGHTEAFF